This T cell receptor beta chain was obtained from a study of identical twins. Germline trimming cut 1 base from V and 3 bases from J; bases unmatched to any gene: 3. The germline V gene encodes CDR1 LNHNV and CDR2 YYDKDF (reference sequence). This CDR3 has 15 amino acids. Broader study findings: Conclusions came from cross-sectional statistical analysis, not from following the same donors. In zero-insertion analyses, partial confounding could arise from invariant MAIT and iNKT cells. There were fewer insertions in abundant cord blood beta clonotypes, but memory repertoires showed no such pattern.

cDNA carried unique molecular identifiers, and a universal primer site was added by template switching. MiXCR, applied by TCRdb to the 5' RACE reads, yields one record per CDR3 protein. The sample contains 750,000 to 950,000 distinct CDR3 sequences, approximately 13% of which appear only once. Of note for this clonotype: Its antigen is unknown.

This sample was shared with a second study, whose subject was yellow fever vaccine responses in identical twins.

The sequence was collected from a woman younger than 35 in good health. Sequencing input: PBMCs. This chain links TRBV15 with TRBJ1-1; 9 bases line up with TRBD1. Here the CDR3 DNA reads TGTGCCACCAGCAGAGCTGGGACAGGGCACACTGAAGCTTTCTTT. Its protein product is CATSRAGTGHTEAFF.